These 5 T cell receptor beta chains were all obtained from the same sample, sequenced in a study of shared clonotypes between healthy human individuals. Only in-frame clones appear in the TCRdb table, and some are missing; sequencing was by immunoSEQ multiplex PCR. Here the sample spans approximately 1.1 million clones, about four fifths being singletons. Sequencing used memory CD4+ T cells from PBMCs. The subset: CD45RA-negative fraction. Every receptor here comes from a man between 18 and 29 years old in good health. Some clones in this sample may be carry-over from other donors' samples.

V and J are TRBV18 and TRBJ1-2, with 8 bases lining up with TRBD1. The germline gives CDR1 KGHSH, CDR2 LQKENI. The CDR3 is made up of 13 amino acids. V was clipped by 4 bases and J by 4 bases; unmatched bases: 2. The CDR3 DNA reads as TGTGCCAGCTCACATGGACAGGGCTATGGCTACACCTTC. This gives the protein CASSHGQGYGYTF.

The rearrangement joins TRBV19 to TRBJ2-7, with 9 positions matching TRBD1. Trimming cost V 4 bases and J 2 bases; bases outside gene matches: 6. The CDR3 sequence is 15 residues long. Germline CDR1 LNHDA, CDR2 SQIVND (reference sequence). The CDR3 spells CASSTQGQGTYEQYF. DNA for the CDR3: TGTGCCAGTAGTACTCAGGGACAGGGCACCTACGAGCAGTACTTC.

V and J are TRBV5-1 and TRBJ1-1, with D hard to call. Deletions cut 0 bases from V and 6 bases from J, with 15 bases between. The CDR3 sequence is 15 residues long. Germline V gene data show CDR1 as SGHRS and CDR2 as YFSETQ. The CDR3 DNA reads as TGCGCCAGCAGCTTGGCATCCCTCGTCTTAGCTGAAGCTTTCTTT. It specifies CASSLASLVLAEAFF. Based on the CDR3 plus reference TRBV5-1 and TRBJ1-1, the full variable domain is KAGVTQTPRYLIKTRGQQVTLSCSPISGHRSVSWYQQTPGQGLQFLFEYFSETQRNKGNFPGRFSGRQFSNSRSEMNVSTLELGDSALYLCASSLASLVLAEAFFGQGTRLTVV.

J is TRBJ1-3 and V is TRBV25-1; D is undetermined. The CDR3 consists of 13 residues. The V gene's germline CDR1 is MGHDK and CDR2 SYGVNS. Between the trimmed V and J ends, which lost 6 bases and 0 bases, there was a span of 6 bases. DNA for the CDR3: TGTGCCAGCAGGGTAGGCTCTGGAAACACCATATATTTT. Translation: CASRVGSGNTIYF.

J is TRBJ2-5 and V is TRBV7-7; 8 nucleotides agree with TRBD2. After removal of 4 bases from V and 5 bases from J, the junction contained 3 bases not matched to a gene. From germline, CDR1 is SSHAT and CDR2 FNYEAQ (reference sequence). CDR3 length: 13 residues. CDR3 amino acids: CASSSGLGETQYF. The CDR3 coding sequence is TGTGCCAGCAGCTCGGGACTAGGGGAGACCCAGTACTTC.